A single T cell receptor (beta chain) is shown here with its context. What it binds is not known. The DNA ends 3 residues before the CDR3 does, and the rest of the CDR3 is filled in from the germline J gene. Recipients received nonmyeloablative bone marrow transplants from related graft donors, with transient mixed chimerism. Unstimulated Tregs (CD4+CD25+CD127-) and CD4+CD25- non-Tregs were sorted from PBMCs. This entry is derived from a study of Tregs in tolerant kidney transplant recipients. Clones were read by immunoSEQ multiplex PCR, and TCRdb kept only the in-frame ones, dropping some. The record lists around 33,000 clones, of which the ten most abundant hold 1.8%. This CDR3 has 14 amino acids. V gave up 4 bases and J gave up 6 bases, with 17 bases separating them. Germline CDR1 reads SGHRS; CDR2 reads YFSETQ. Study-wide findings and caveats: Tolerant patients' donor-specific Tregs expanded beyond overall Tregs, suggesting antigen-driven growth. No direct test of biological reproducibility was done here.

This receptor was obtained from a human patient who received a combined kidney and bone marrow transplant. Some of the T cells may derive from the graft donor. The chain uses TRBV5-1 and TRBJ2-7, with a tentative D call TRBD2 (6 bases). The sequencing used CD4+ T cells from blood (PBMCs), collected 24 months after the transplant. The CDR3 reads CASSPGDLRAEQYF. The covered CDR3 bases are TGCGCCAGCAGCCCGGGGGACTTACGGGCCGAG.